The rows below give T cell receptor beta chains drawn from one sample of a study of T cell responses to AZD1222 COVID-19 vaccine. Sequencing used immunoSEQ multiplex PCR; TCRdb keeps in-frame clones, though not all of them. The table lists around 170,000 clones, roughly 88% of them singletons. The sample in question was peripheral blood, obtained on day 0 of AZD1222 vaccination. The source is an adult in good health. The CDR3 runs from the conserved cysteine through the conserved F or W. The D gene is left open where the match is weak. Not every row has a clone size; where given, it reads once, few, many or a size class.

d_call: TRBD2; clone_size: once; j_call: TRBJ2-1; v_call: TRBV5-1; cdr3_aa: CASGPGLADYNEQFF; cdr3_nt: TGCGCCAGCGGGCCGGGACTAGCGGACTACAATGAGCAGTTCTTC
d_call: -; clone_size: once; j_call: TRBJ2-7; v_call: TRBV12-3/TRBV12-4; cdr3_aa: CASSSGGEQYF; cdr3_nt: TGTGCCAGCAGTTCTGGGGGGGAGCAGTACTTC
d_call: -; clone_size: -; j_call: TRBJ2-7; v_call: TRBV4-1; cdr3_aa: CASRPSAVDSYEQYF; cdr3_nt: TGCGCCAGCAGACCTAGCGCGGTAGATTCCTACGAGCAGTACTTC
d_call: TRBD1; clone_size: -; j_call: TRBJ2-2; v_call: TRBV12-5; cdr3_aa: CASAPGQGGSTGELFF; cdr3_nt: TGTGCTAGTGCCCCCGGACAGGGTGGGTCGACCGGGGAGCTGTTTTTT
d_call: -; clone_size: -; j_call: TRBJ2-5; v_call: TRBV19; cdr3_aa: CASSGWGGPVNQETQYF; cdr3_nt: TGTGCCAGTAGTGGGTGGGGGGGCCCAGTAAACCAAGAGACCCAGTACTTC
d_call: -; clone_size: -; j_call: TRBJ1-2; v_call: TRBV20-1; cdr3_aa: CSASDGDGYTF; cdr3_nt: TGCAGTGCTAGTGACGGGGATGGCTACACCTTC
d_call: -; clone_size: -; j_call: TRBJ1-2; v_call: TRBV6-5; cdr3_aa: CASRHREPYGYTF; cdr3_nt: TGTGCCAGCCGACACCGAGAACCGTATGGCTACACCTTC
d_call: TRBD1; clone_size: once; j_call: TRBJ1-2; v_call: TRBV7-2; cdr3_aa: CASSHQGRQGPPLGGYTF; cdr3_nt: TGTGCCAGCAGTCACCAGGGGCGACAGGGTCCCCCCCTCGGTGGCTACACCTTC
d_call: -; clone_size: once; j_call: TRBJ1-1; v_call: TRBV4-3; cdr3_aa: CASSQDLGFEAFF; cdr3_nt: TGCGCCAGCAGCCAAGATTTGGGGTTTGAAGCTTTCTTT
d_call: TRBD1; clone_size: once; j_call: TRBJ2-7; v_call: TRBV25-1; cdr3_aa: CASSAGQGSEQYF; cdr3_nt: TGTGCCAGCAGTGCCGGACAGGGTTCCGAGCAGTACTTC
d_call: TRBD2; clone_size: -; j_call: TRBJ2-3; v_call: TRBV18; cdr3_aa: CASSPLAGGRTDTQYF; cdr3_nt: TGTGCCAGCTCACCACTAGCGGGAGGGCGAACAGATACGCAGTATTTT
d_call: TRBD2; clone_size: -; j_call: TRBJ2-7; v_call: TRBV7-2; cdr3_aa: CASSLFHGRLSYEQYF; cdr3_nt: TGTGCCAGCAGCTTATTCCACGGGAGGCTCTCCTACGAGCAGTACTTC
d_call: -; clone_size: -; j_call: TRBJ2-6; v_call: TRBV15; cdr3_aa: CATSRGKGQSGANVLTF; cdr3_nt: TGTGCCACCAGCAGGGGTAAGGGTCAGTCTGGGGCCAACGTCCTGACTTTC
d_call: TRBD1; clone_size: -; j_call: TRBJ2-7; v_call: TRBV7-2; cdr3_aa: CASSLGSGGSYEQYF; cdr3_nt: TGTGCCAGCAGCTTAGGTTCAGGGGGCTCGTACGAGCAGTACTTC
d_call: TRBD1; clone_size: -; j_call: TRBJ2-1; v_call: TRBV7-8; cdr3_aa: CASSLGQGAGNEQFF; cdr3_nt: TGTGCCAGCAGCCTAGGACAGGGGGCAGGTAATGAGCAGTTCTTC
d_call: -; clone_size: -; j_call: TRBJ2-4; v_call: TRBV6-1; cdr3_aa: CASSDNRPGGVNIQYF; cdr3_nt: TGTGCCAGCAGTGATAACCGGCCCGGGGGAGTAAACATTCAGTACTTC